The next 15 T cell receptor beta chains were all read from a single sample in a study of tumor-infiltrating lymphocytes in primary liver carcinoma listed by TCRdb under 2017. Sequencing instrument: Illumina HiSeq 2500. A constant-region primer and ProtoScript II reverse transcriptase were used to reverse-transcribe TCRbeta-specific cDNA from about 530 ng total RNA. Construction of the TCRbeta libraries relied on three nested rounds of multiplex PCR, following a slightly modified ARM-PCR procedure. Multiplex TRBV1-TRBV30 forward primers and a Cbeta reverse primer were used in the first two PCR rounds, each of which was run for around 9 cycles. The public reads were reprocessed in TCRdb via fastp at Q25 and MiXCR, keeping in-frame beta chains. Identical CDR3 protein sequences are pooled into one entry, listed with their most common genes and DNA. The sample contains approximately 310,000 distinct CDR3 sequences, 50% to 70% of them found a single time. The leading ten clones occupy roughly 8.9% of the sample.

Blood RNA was extracted from unsorted whole blood using TRIzol reagent, and germline DNA was obtained with the DNeasy Blood & Tissue kit. What was sequenced was peripheral blood. These receptors all stem from a man aged 35-49 years with primary liver carcinoma and hepatitis B virus infection.

Concerning this clonotype: Being one base from a much bigger clone, this may be a read error. The chain is built from TRBV4-2 and TRBJ2-2; D is possibly TRBD2 (5 bases). This CDR3 is built from 18 residues. CDR1 LGHNA and CDR2 YNFKEQ come from the germline V gene. CDR3: CANSQDLAAGSNTGELFF. Here the CDR3 DNA reads TGTGCCAACAGCCAAGATCTTGCCGCGGGCTCGAACACCGGGGAGCTGTTTTTT.

This clonotype was recorded only once. A junction end diverges from the germline sequence, so it may reflect a read error. The J gene is TRBJ2-3, the V gene TRBV12-3 or TRBV12-4; unclear D gene. The CDR3 runs 15 residues. In DNA, the CDR3 is TGTGCCAGTAGTCCCGTGTCCGGGTCCACAGATACGCAGTGTTTT. Amino acids: CASSPVSGSTDTQCF.

Notes on this clonotype: Lacking the conserved final phenylalanine or tryptophan, this CDR3 likely reflects a read error. This chain joins TRBV6-5 and TRBJ2-5; 10 nucleotides line up with TRBD2. The germline CDR1 and CDR2 sequences are MNHEY and SVGAGI. This CDR3 spans 16 amino acids. Losses at the gene ends were 5 bases for V and 5 bases for J; bases not matched to a gene: 11. CDR3: CASSRRGLARHETQYL. CDR3 sequence (DNA): TGTGCCAGCAGTAGACGGGGACTAGCGAGACATGAGACCCAGTACTTA.

The rearrangement joins TRBV5-1 to TRBJ2-7; tentatively, D is TRBD2 (5 bases). Germline lookup yields CDR1 SGHRS and CDR2 YFSETQ. Deletions cut 4 bases from V and 3 bases from J, with 8 bases between. There are 12 residues in the CDR3. Here the CDR3 DNA reads TGCGCCAGCAGCGGACTCGACTACGAGCAGTACTTC. Translated: CASSGLDYEQYF.

This clonotype was detected a few times. V usage is TRBV29-1 and J usage is TRBJ2-7; 7 bases agree with TRBD1. Trimming took 6 bases from V and 4 from J; bases not matched to a gene: 6. The CDR3 covers 12 residues. From germline, CDR1 is SQVTM and CDR2 ANQGSEA. CDR3 DNA sequence: TGCAGCGTCGTAGGGGACAGTTACGAGCAGTACTTC. This encodes CSVVGDSYEQYF.

A word on this clonotype: The junction departs from the called germline gene at one end, perhaps through a read error. The gene calls are TRBV4-3 and TRBJ2-1; TRBD2 agrees at 8 bases. The CDR3 sequence is 17 residues long. Germline V gives CDR1 LGHNA, CDR2 YSLEER. The CDR3, as DNA: TGCGCCAGCAGTCAAGATTCGTTTACTAGCGGCTACAATGAGCAGTTCTTC. Protein sequence: CASSQDSFTSGYNEQFF.

A remark on this clonotype: The conserved phenylalanine or tryptophan is not found at the CDR3 terminus, so this likely reflects a read error. This chain joins TRBV28 and TRBJ2-7; D gene uncertain. The length of the CDR3 is 11 residues. CDR1 and CDR2 (germline): MDHEN, SYDVKM. The ends were cut back, 6 bases at V and 4 bases at J, with 7 bases in the middle. In nucleotides, the CDR3 is TGTGCCAGCAGCCAGCCGTACGAGCAGTACCTC. Amino acids: CASSQPYEQYL.

Concerning this clonotype: A much bigger clone sits one base away, suggesting this may be a read error. V usage is TRBV4-3 and J usage is TRBJ2-5, with unresolved D. The germline V gene has CDR1 LGHNA and CDR2 YSLEER. CDR3 length: 16 amino acids. The CDR3 reads CPSSQDLGRSRETQYF. DNA of the CDR3: TGCCCCAGCAGCCAAGATCTAGGCCGGTCTCGAGAGACCCAGTACTTC.

V usage is TRBV28 and J usage is TRBJ2-1; TRBD2 is a possible D gene (6 bases). This CDR3 contains 15 residues. Between the trimmed V and J ends, which lost 1 base and 0 bases, there was a span of 7 bases. In germline, CDR1 is MDHEN, CDR2 SYDVKM. The CDR3 DNA reads TGTGCCAGCAGTTTATTCGGGAGCTCCTACAATGAGCAGTTCTTC. Encoded protein: CASSLFGSSYNEQFF.

Points on this clonotype: This may stem from a read error, because a much larger clone lies one nucleotide away. V gene TRBV30 combines with J gene TRBJ1-1; D gene ambiguous. V dropped 3 bases and J dropped 0 bases, with 8 bases sitting between them. Germline V gives CDR1 GTSNPN, CDR2 SVGIG (reference sequence). The CDR3 extends over 13 amino acids. The CDR3 DNA follows: TGTGCCTGGAGAGCACACTTGAACACTGAAGCTTTCTTT. Protein: CAWRAHLNTEAFF.

With respect to this clonotype: A read error may be the cause here, since a much bigger clone is one base away. The chain employs TRBV6-5 and TRBJ2-3; 8 positions match TRBD2. The length of the CDR3 is 15 residues. Germline V gene sequence: CDR1 MNHEY, CDR2 SVGAGI. CDR3 in amino acids: CTSSYTSGNTDTQYF. As DNA, the CDR3 is TGTACCAGCAGTTACACTAGCGGAAACACAGATACGCAGTATTTT.

This clonotype was counted only a few times. The gene calls are TRBV28 and TRBJ1-4; a weak D match, TRBD1 (5 bases). With 6 bases removed from V and 1 base from J, the gap between germline ends came to 9 bases. The CDR3 extends over 14 amino acids. Germline V gene sequence: CDR1 MDHEN, CDR2 SYDVKM. The DNA for the CDR3 is TGTGCCAGCAGCAGGGATCGAACTAATGAAAAACTGTTTTTT. This translates into CASSRDRTNEKLFF.

The rearrangement links TRBV14 to TRBJ2-7; 8 nucleotides align to TRBD1. Unmatched junction bases numbered 8, after V lost 4 bases and J lost 3 bases. This CDR3 has 15 amino acids. The germline gives CDR1 SGHDN, CDR2 FVKESK. The CDR3: CASSPPNDRGYEQYF. The CDR3 DNA follows: TGTGCCAGCAGCCCCCCCAACGACAGGGGCTACGAGCAGTACTTC.

This clonotype has more than one count but fewer than ten. V usage is TRBV10-3 and J usage is TRBJ2-6; D tentatively fits TRBD1 or TRBD2 (6 bases each). Germline CDR1 and CDR2: ENHRY and SYGVKD. This CDR3 has 16 amino acids. Trimming pared 10 bases from V and 2 bases from J, leaving 18 bases between. CDR3 residues: CATEGGGGTGANVLTF. CDR3 nucleotide sequence: TGTGCCACCGAGGGGGGAGGTGGCACTGGGGCCAACGTCCTGACTTTC.

The chain is built from TRBV7-9 and TRBJ1-6; D may be TRBD1 (6 bases). The germline V and J ends were trimmed by 6 bases and 7 bases, with 13 bases remaining between them. Germline CDR1 SEHNR, CDR2 FQNEAQ (reference sequence). The CDR3 is 14 amino acids. The CDR3: CASRPAGANSPLHF. The DNA for the CDR3 is TGTGCCAGCAGACCAGCAGGGGCCAATTCACCCCTCCACTTT. Together with reference TRBV7-9 and TRBJ1-6, the CDR3 gives the full variable domain: DTGVSQNPRHKITKRGQNVTFRCDPISEHNRLYWYRQTLGQGPEFLTYFQNEAQLEKSRLLSDRFSAERPKGSFSTLEIQRTEQGDSAMYLCASRPAGANSPLHFGNGTRLTVT.